This TCR beta chain was sequenced during a study of response to subunit inactivated influenza vaccine. TCRdb recomputed calls from the RT-PCR reads with MiXCR, one row per CDR3 protein. The sample gives around 520,000 distinct CDR3 sequences, approximately 12% of which show up once; 10% is in the top ten. This clonotype came up many times. Its antigen is undetermined. Germline assignment: CDR1 SGHRS and CDR2 YFSETQ. The CDR3 has 14 residues. The V end was cut by 2 bases, the J end by 8 bases, with 13 bases between. Study-wide findings and caveats: There was a suggestion from the authors that each seasonal influenza vaccination recruits few new T cells.

This chain uses TRBV5-1 with TRBJ1-4, with D unresolved. The sequencing used PBMCs from blood, collected on the day of vaccination. The clonotype originates from a man in his fifties or sixties who received an inactivated influenza vaccine. The CDR3 DNA sequence: TGCGCCAGCAGCTTTTCGGCTACTTACGAAAAACTGTTTTTT. Its translation: CASSFSATYEKLFF.